The clone carrying this T cell receptor beta chain was counted many times. This sample stems from a study of early T cells in non-severe SARS-CoV-2 infection. MiXCR, applied by TCRdb to the 5' RACE reads, yields one record per CDR3 protein. The sample lists some 50,000 distinct CDR3 sequences; 5% to 6.5% were seen once. The V gene's germline CDR1 is DFQATT and CDR2 SNEGSKA (reference sequence). The CDR3 runs 15 residues. V was pared by 2 bases and J by 4 bases, with 15 bases between. The receptor's source is an adult who was a healthcare worker with PCR-confirmed SARS-CoV-2 infection or an uninfected control (not recorded which). The chain recombines TRBV20-1 with TRBJ1-3, with D maybe TRBD1 (5 bases). This sample comprised whole blood, obtained at baseline. The CDR3 sequence: CSARTPGRGGNTIYF. CDR3 in DNA: TGCAGTGCTAGAACCCCCGGGAGGGGCGGAAACACCATATATTTT.